This T cell receptor (beta chain) is drawn from a study of control samples from healthy donors and cancer patients. This CDR3 region has 14 residues. From germline, CDR1 is SNHLY and CDR2 FYNNEI. V lost 6 bases to trimming and J lost 7 bases; unmatched junction nucleotides: 8. Here immunoSEQ multiplex PCR was the method, and the copy in TCRdb shows in-frame clones only, minus some. The sample holds about 18,000 clones; around 83% are singletons and the top ten take 11%. This clone was seen a handful of times. This clonotype was sampled from a woman aged 70-85 years with colorectal cancer. Sequenced input: PBMCs. The chain has TRBV2 and TRBJ1-4, with 7 positions matching TRBD1. The CDR3 sequence is CASRDRVGSEKLFF. The CDR3 DNA follows: TGTGCCAGCAGAGACAGGGTGGGGAGTGAAAAACTGTTTTTT.